This passage covers 21 T cell receptor beta chains from one sample sequenced in a study of T cells in Graves' hyperthyroidism and ophthalmopathy (dated by TCRdb to between 2018 and 2021). The library was built by means of multiplex PCR. The sequencing machine was an Illumina HiSeq 2000. The TCR beta CDR3 regions were amplified from the RNA transcripts. For the first round of RT-PCR on the TCR CDR3, the HTBI primer set was used together with the Qiagen OneStep RT-PCR kit. TCRdb's own reprocessing of the public reads used fastp at Q25 and MiXCR and kept productive beta chains. Every distinct CDR3 protein forms one entry, paired with its most common genes and DNA. For this sample the table gives 700,000 to 850,000 distinct CDR3 sequences, of which roughly a third were detected only once. The ten biggest clones cover 30% to 40% of the sample. The sequencing sample was made of blood. These receptors were taken from a woman aged 40 to 55 with Graves' hyperthyroidism.

In this sample, this clonotype turned up many times. The chain links TRBV5-6 to TRBJ1-1; D remains ambiguous. From germline, CDR1 is SGHDT and CDR2 YYEEEE. The CDR3 has 14 amino acids. V gave up 0 bases and J gave up 3 bases, with 9 bases separating them. The CDR3 here is CASSLGRVDTEAFF. CDR3 DNA sequence: TGTGCCAGCAGCTTGGGTAGGGTGGACACTGAAGCTTTCTTT. The entire variable domain, with the rest obtained from reference TRBV5-6 and TRBJ1-1, is as follows: DAGVTQSPTHLIKTRGQQVTLRCSPKSGHDTVSWYQQALGQGPQFIFQYYEEEERQRGNFPDRFSGHQFPNYSSELNVNALLLGDSALYLCASSLGRVDTEAFFGQGTRLTVV.

This clonotype was seen repeatedly, ten times or more. The chain carries TRBV12-3 or TRBV12-4 and TRBJ2-7, with D possibly matching TRBD1 (5 bases). The CDR3 has 14 residues. V lost 3 bases and J 3 bases, leaving 12 bases between the germline ends. CDR3 sequence: CASSFSAGNYEQYF. CDR3 DNA sequence: TGTGCCAGCAGTTTTTCGGCAGGGAACTACGAGCAGTACTTC.

In this sample, this clonotype turned up many times. The chain links TRBV29-1 to TRBJ1-2, with D hard to call. The germline CDR1 and CDR2 sequences are SQVTM and ANQGSEA. Trimming stripped 6 bases from V and 8 bases from J, with 7 bases between. This CDR3 has 9 amino acids. CDR3 residues: CSVREGYTF. CDR3 DNA: TGCAGCGTGAGGGAAGGCTACACCTTC.

There are many counts of this clonotype. This rearrangement joins TRBV25-1 to TRBJ1-3; no clear D gene. V dropped 3 bases and J dropped 11 bases, with 14 bases sitting between them. The CDR3 is made up of 13 amino acids. The V gene's germline CDR1 is MGHDK and CDR2 SYGVNS. Written as DNA, the CDR3 is TGTGCCAGCAGTGATGTCCCGGCGGGTGCCATATATTTT. It is translated as CASSDVPAGAIYF.

The chain uses TRBV6-2 or TRBV6-3 and TRBJ1-5; weak D call: TRBD1 (5 bases). Looked up from germline, CDR1 is MNHEY and CDR2 is SVGEGT. The CDR3 covers 13 residues. V was clipped by 4 bases and J by 7 bases, with 11 bases between them. The chain's CDR3 is CASSSRGSQPQHF. The DNA of the CDR3 is TGTGCCAGCAGTTCACGGGGCAGCCAGCCCCAGCATTTT.

This clonotype has a count of ten or more. It may be a read error: a sequence one base away is much more abundant. This chain joins TRBV2 and TRBJ1-3; 8 nucleotides agree with TRBD1. Trimming removed 4 bases from V and 4 bases from J; junction bases left unmatched: 6. The length of the CDR3 is 15 residues. Germline V lookup: CDR1 SNHLY, CDR2 FYNNEI. The CDR3 DNA reads TGTGCCAGCAGTGGGCAGGGGGCCTTAGGAAACACCATATATTTT. This translates into CASSGQGALGNTIYF. Supplemented by reference TRBV2 and TRBJ1-3, the full variable domain reads EPEVTQTPSHQVTQMGQEVILRCVPISNHLYFYWYRQILGQKVEFLVSFYNNEISEKSEIFDDQFSVERPDGSNFTLKIRSTKLEDSAMYFCASSGQGALGNTIYFGEGSWLTVV.

This clonotype was observed once. With a much larger clone just one base away, this may be a read error. This chain joins TRBV7-2 and TRBJ1-6; D uncertain. This CDR3 spans 14 amino acids. Germline values: CDR1 SGHTA, CDR2 FQGNSA. In DNA, the CDR3 is TGTGCCAGCAGCTTGGAGAGGGCCAATTTACCCCTCCACTTT. As protein: CASSLERANLPLHF.

This chain joins TRBV11-3 and TRBJ1-1; TRBD1 is a possible D gene (5 bases). V lost 7 bases, J lost 6 bases, and 18 bases lay in between. The CDR3 covers 14 residues. From germline, CDR1 is SGHNT and CDR2 YENEEA. CDR3 DNA sequence: TGTGCCAGCATCGACCGGGAGGGGTCTGCTGAAGCTTTCTTT. This sequence encodes CASIDREGSAEAFF. Combining the CDR3 with reference TRBV11-3 and TRBJ1-1 gives the whole variable domain EAGVVQSPRYKIIEKKQPVAFWCNPISGHNTLYWYLQNLGQGPELLIRYENEEAVDDSQLPKDRFSAERLKGVDSTLKIQPAELGDSAVYLCASIDREGSAEAFFGQGTRLTVV.

The chain recombines TRBV10-3 with TRBJ2-7; D is tentatively TRBD1 or TRBD2 (5 bases each). The CDR3 contains 13 residues. V was clipped by 10 bases and J by 6 bases, with 19 bases between them. CDR1 is ENHRY and CDR2 is SYGVKD in the germline V gene. In nucleotides, the CDR3 is TGTGCCAGCGGCCGGGGCCCGGATTTCGAGCAGTACTTC. Encoded protein: CASGRGPDFEQYF.

The chain recombines TRBV12-3 or TRBV12-4 with TRBJ1-2; the D gene is possibly TRBD1 (5 bases). The CDR3 sequence is 15 residues long. Deletions cut 8 bases from V and 2 bases from J, with 18 bases between. DNA of the CDR3: TGTGCCAGCGGCGAGGGGTGGGCGTTAAACTATGGCTACACCTTC. Amino acid sequence: CASGEGWALNYGYTF.

The rearrangement joins TRBV7-2 to TRBJ2-7; 10 nucleotides match TRBD2. Looked up from germline, CDR1 is SGHTA and CDR2 is FQGNSA. Germline trimming cut 5 bases from V and 7 bases from J; bases unmatched to any gene: 8. The CDR3 contains 14 residues. The CDR3 DNA sequence: TGTGCCAGCAGCCTCACTAGCGGGACCGCGGAGCAGTACTTC. It encodes CASSLTSGTAEQYF.

The rearrangement uses TRBV5-1 and TRBJ2-7; 8 bases match TRBD1. V gave up 3 bases and J gave up 7 bases; unmatched junction bases: 18. Germline CDR1 and CDR2: SGHRS and YFSETQ. The CDR3 is made up of 17 amino acids. The CDR3 DNA is TGCGCCAGCAGCTCCGGACAGGGACCCCGGTCGGGTCGGGAGCAGTACTTC. Its translation is CASSSGQGPRSGREQYF.

There are a few counts of this clonotype. The V gene is TRBV27, the J gene TRBJ2-7, with 7 bases fitting TRBD2. With 5 bases clipped from V and 6 bases from J, the junction kept 13 bases outside the gene matches. In germline, CDR1 is MNHEY, CDR2 SMNVEV (reference sequence). The CDR3 is made up of 15 amino acids. The CDR3 DNA follows: TGTGCCAGCAGTCCCCTCGGGACTACCTTCGGCGAGCAGTACTTC. Encoded protein: CASSPLGTTFGEQYF.

The chain joins TRBV29-1 to TRBJ2-3, with 9 bases lining up with TRBD2. The CDR3 is 17 amino acids. Germline values: CDR1 SQVTM, CDR2 ANQGSEA. V trimming: 0 bases; J trimming: 4 bases; junction bases outside the gene matches: 11. CDR3 coding DNA: TGCAGCGTTGAAGACGGGGCAGCGGGGGGTCTGGCAGATACGCAGTATTTT. Protein: CSVEDGAAGGLADTQYF.

The genes are TRBV6-4 and TRBJ2-7; no firm D call. Per germline, CDR1 MRHNA and CDR2 SNTAGT. Trimming took 6 bases from V and 5 from J, leaving 14 bases between them. The CDR3 consists of 13 residues. CDR3 nucleotide sequence: TGTGCCAGCAGGCTGACCCTAGTAAACGAGCAGTACTTC. Its protein product is CASRLTLVNEQYF.

The CDR3 reads CASRETPTGEGTEAFF. In DNA, the CDR3 is TGCGCCAGCAGAGAAACCCCGACAGGGGAAGGGACTGAAGCTTTCTTT. The genes are TRBV5-1 and TRBJ1-1, with 8 positions matching TRBD1. The CDR3 spans 16 residues. The germline gives CDR1 SGHRS, CDR2 YFSETQ. J was trimmed by 5 bases and V by 5 bases; bases with no gene match: 14.

This clonotype was seen ten or more times. The V and J genes are TRBV5-4 and TRBJ2-2; TRBD2 is a possible D gene (6 bases). V lost 0 bases and J lost 7, with 16 bases in between. Germline CDR1 is SGHNT and CDR2 is YYREEE (reference sequence). The CDR3 consists of 16 residues. DNA of the CDR3: TGTGCCAGCAGCTTGGCTGAGGCAGGGAGGTTCGGGGAGCTGTTTTTT. It encodes CASSLAEAGRFGELFF.

In regard to this clonotype: This may stem from a read error, because a much larger clone lies one nucleotide away. V usage is TRBV12-3 or TRBV12-4 and J usage is TRBJ1-1; D remains unclear. The CDR3 is 14 amino acids. V dropped 3 bases and J dropped 4 bases, with 12 bases sitting between them. CDR3 amino acids: CASSFSSPGTEAFF. The CDR3 DNA follows: TGTGCCAGCAGTTTTTCCTCTCCGGGCACTGAAGCTTTCTTT.

The chain joins TRBV30 to TRBJ2-7, with a weak D call TRBD2 (6 bases). Trimming stripped 1 base from V and 7 bases from J, with 17 bases between. CDR3 length: 14 residues. CDR1 GTSNPN and CDR2 SVGIG come from the germline V gene (reference sequence). CDR3 in DNA: TGTGCCTGGAGTGATGGGACTGGGGTCGATGAGCAGTACTTC. Amino acids: CAWSDGTGVDEQYF.

The chain carries TRBV5-1 and TRBJ1-2, with 9 nucleotides matching TRBD1. The J segment lost 4 bases and the V segment lost 2 bases, leaving 9 bases of the junction unmatched. The CDR3 runs 16 residues. CDR1 SGHRS and CDR2 YFSETQ come from the germline V gene. CDR3 DNA: TGCGCCAGCAGCTTCTCCCCGGACAGGGGAGGCTATGGCTACACCTTC. It translates to CASSFSPDRGGYGYTF.

There are many counts of this clonotype. This chain uses TRBV10-3 with TRBJ2-5; D might be TRBD1 (6 bases). CDR3 length: 18 amino acids. CDR1 and CDR2 from the germline V gene are ENHRY and SYGVKD. V lost 3 bases to trimming and J lost 5 bases, with 25 bases between them. CDR3 protein: CAISEGVSGDIPGETQYF. In nucleotides, the CDR3 is TGTGCCATCAGTGAAGGGGTCTCCGGGGACATCCCTGGGGAGACCCAGTACTTC.